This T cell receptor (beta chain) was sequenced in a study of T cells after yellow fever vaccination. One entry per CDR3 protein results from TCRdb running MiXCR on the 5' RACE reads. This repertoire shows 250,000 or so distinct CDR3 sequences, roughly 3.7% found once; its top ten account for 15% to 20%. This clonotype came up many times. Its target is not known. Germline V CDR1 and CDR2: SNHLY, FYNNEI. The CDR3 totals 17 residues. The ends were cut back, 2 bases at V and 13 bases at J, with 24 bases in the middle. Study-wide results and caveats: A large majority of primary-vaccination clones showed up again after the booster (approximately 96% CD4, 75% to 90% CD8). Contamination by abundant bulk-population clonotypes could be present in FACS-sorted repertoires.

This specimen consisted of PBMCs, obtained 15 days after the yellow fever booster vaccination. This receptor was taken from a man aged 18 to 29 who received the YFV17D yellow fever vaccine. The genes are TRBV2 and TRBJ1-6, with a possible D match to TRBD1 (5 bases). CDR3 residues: CASSELVGRDYWHPLHF. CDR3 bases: TGTGCCAGCAGTGAACTAGTCGGCAGGGACTACTGGCACCCCCTCCACTTT.